The 7 T cell receptor beta chains given below trace back to one sample, sequenced in a study of T cell responses to AZD1222 COVID-19 vaccine. The data were produced by immunoSEQ multiplex PCR, yet TCRdb's version contains in-frame clones alone and is incomplete. The table shows 160,000 or so clones, with more than 80% occurring only once. The sequencing here drew on peripheral blood, taken 28 days after the second dose of the MenACWY control vaccine. The receptor set was obtained from an adult who received the MenACWY meningococcal vaccine as a control.

The V call is TRBV29-1, the J call TRBJ2-1; 7 positions agree with TRBD2. This CDR3 has 14 residues. The trim removed 2 bases at V and 6 bases at J, leaving 7 bases unmatched. CDR1 SQVTM and CDR2 ANQGSEA come from the germline V gene. For the CDR3, the DNA is TGCAGCGTTGAACGGGACTACCTAATCAATGAGCAGTTCTTC. This gives the protein CSVERDYLINEQFF.

The chain uses TRBV9 and TRBJ1-3; D is ambiguous. This CDR3 has 15 residues. V was cut by 4 bases and J by 4 bases, with 15 bases left in between. CDR1 SGDLS and CDR2 YYNGEE come from the germline V gene. The CDR3 sequence is CASSSGRLTGNTIYF. As DNA, the CDR3 is TGTGCCAGCAGCTCCGGAAGATTGACAGGAAACACCATATATTTT.

The chain combines TRBV7-2 with TRBJ1-1; 8 bases line up with TRBD1. Germline trimming cut 5 bases from V and 1 base from J; bases unmatched to any gene: 3. The CDR3 has 14 amino acids. Germline CDR1 reads SGHTA; CDR2 reads FQGNSA. CDR3 in amino acids: CASSVGQGNTEAFF. CDR3 coding DNA: TGTGCCAGCAGCGTAGGACAGGGGAACACTGAAGCTTTCTTT.

The chain carries TRBV6-6 and TRBJ2-2, with 8 bases lining up with TRBD1. Germline V gives CDR1 MNHNY, CDR2 SVGAGI (reference sequence). The J segment lost 3 bases and the V segment lost 2 bases, leaving 5 bases of the junction unmatched. The CDR3 contains 16 residues. This chain's CDR3 is CASSYPRTGYTGELFF. The CDR3 region has the DNA TGTGCCAGCAGTTACCCAAGGACAGGGTACACCGGGGAGCTGTTTTTT.

The chain recombines TRBV6-5 with TRBJ1-5, with 9 bases aligning to TRBD1. V was pared by 0 bases and J by 6 bases, with 6 bases of the junction left unmatched. This CDR3 region has 16 residues. Germline V CDR1 and CDR2: MNHEY, SVGAGI. This chain's CDR3 is CASSYSRMDRGQPQHF. DNA for the CDR3: TGTGCCAGCAGTTACTCGAGGATGGACAGGGGTCAGCCCCAGCATTTT.

This clone was picked up one time. The genes are TRBV11-2 and TRBJ2-5, with 10 bases matching TRBD2. The junction had 13 bases not matched to a gene; V was cut back by 5 bases and J by 4 bases. Germline CDR1 is SGHAT and CDR2 is FQNNGV. The CDR3 covers 17 residues. The CDR3 spells CASSPRAGGVAGETQYF. In DNA, the CDR3 is TGTGCCAGCAGCCCCAGAGCGGGAGGGGTGGCGGGAGAGACCCAGTACTTC.

V is TRBV3-1 (or the pseudogene TRBV3-2) and J is TRBJ2-7, with a possible D match to TRBD2 (6 bases). V lost 3 bases, J lost 4 bases, and 13 bases lay in between. CDR3 size: 14 residues. Per the germline V gene, CDR1 is LGHDT and CDR2 is YNNKEL (reference sequence). The DNA of the CDR3 is TGTGCCAGCAGCCATTCCCAGGACTATTACGAGCAGTACTTC. It codes for CASSHSQDYYEQYF.